The sequence of this TCR beta chain was determined in a study of beta chain features in type 1 diabetes (dated by TCRdb to the late 2010s). Regarding the research as a whole: Patients and healthy donors did not differ in mean age, gender distribution, total cell number or subset yield. Across all samples, approximately 100 million sorted cells were examined, and cell number per subset correlated strongly with RNA yield. The study compared the TCRB repertoires of sorted circulating CD4+ T cell subsets in recently diagnosed type 1 diabetes patients with those in matched healthy donors. Regulatory and stem cell-like memory subsets were isolated from only 8 patients and 8 healthy donors, whereas naive and central memory subsets came from all 30 or so donors. Study-wide findings and limitations: Because cDNA rather than genomic DNA was sequenced, highly expressing activated cells could have been over-represented, although no difference in activation and CD3 levels was found between groups. Naive, central memory and regulatory TCRB repertoires appeared more similar among patients than among healthy donors. A moderate but significant shortening of TCRB CDR3 length was observed in type 1 diabetes patients in all four CD4+ subsets. Fewer insertions and more nucleotide deletions at VDJ recombination sites were observed in patients with type 1 diabetes, implying thymic rearrangement abnormalities. HLA sub-analyses involved small numbers of individuals, so any influence of HLA type on TCRB rearrangement remained unresolved. Shorter templates might have been favored by PCR, but patient and control samples were amplified and corrected together, so both groups would have been affected equally by any skew.

With respect to this clone: Its recognized antigen is unknown. Base qualities are missing; no much larger clone stands one base away.

The High Capacity cDNA Reverse Transcription Kit was used to reverse transcribe all of the isolated RNA, meaning that expressed TCRB transcripts were what got sequenced. Naive, central memory and regulatory T cell samples underwent deep immunoSEQ sequencing, averaging about 3.57 million total reads per sample. After sorted cells were lysed in RLT buffer, RNA was extracted with DNase-treated RNeasy Micro or Mini kits, with the choice depending on cell number. To prevent cross-contamination, each cell subset was processed individually, whereas patient and healthy donor samples were processed jointly. The immunoSEQ multiplex PCR was used to amplify TCRB sequences from cDNA, yielding 87-bp fragments that span the CDR3 region. Sequencing of the amplicons was done on the Illumina HiSeq platform. The paper's processing steps were these. PCR bias was corrected computationally using synthetic template baselines, and reads within Hamming distance 2 were collapsed, with unmergeable singletons discarded. Reads were aligned against IMGT so that V, D and J genes, CDR3 length and insertions or deletions at six rearrangement sites could be assigned. Within each subset, clonotype counts were normalized to sorted cell number, and only after that were true diversity and Gini coefficients computed with the tcR R package. Repertoire sharing was quantified using the overlap coefficient calculated on TCRB nucleotide sequences. The table was pulled from immuneACCESS by TCRdb, which kept in-frame rearrangements only. Such tables lose some clones; where checked, under half of the loss comes from unresolved V genes, and the rest has no known cause. Clone size and the V and J calls come from that table; the DNA yielded D and trimming. This sample has some 150,000 clones in its table, and 9% of those were observed once. The ten largest account for roughly 0.7% of the sample.

The germline V gene (reference sequence) sets CDR1 to MNHEY and CDR2 to SMNVEV. V and J lose 3 bases and 5 bases, and a span of 14 bases separates them. From cysteine to phenylalanine, the CDR3 is 15 amino acids long. CDR3 DNA only is kept here, 45 bases in frame from base 1. Each donor gave one peripheral blood draw, roughly 120 mL on average, collected into heparinised tubes. A BD FACSAria II was used to sort naive, central memory, regulatory and stem cell-like memory CD4+ T cells with a panel that included CD45RO, CCR7, CD25, CD127, CD95 and CD27. A purity above 95% was achieved for all sorted populations. PBMCs were separated immediately by Lymphoprep density gradient centrifugation and were stained directly, without being cultured. So that batch effects would be minimized, each experiment stained and sorted samples in pairs, pairing one healthy donor with one patient.

Specimen: central memory CD4+ T cells from blood. This clonotype was obtained from a woman aged 25 to 39 with type 1 diabetes. Recombination joined TRBV27 with TRBJ2-1; D gene: possibly TRBD1, on 6 matching bases. The DNA sequence is TGTGCCAGCAGTTTTCTTATGGACAGCAACAATGAGCAGTTCTTC. Its protein is CASSFLMDSNNEQFF.